Sequencing of this TCR beta chain was carried out in a study of T cells in Graves' hyperthyroidism and ophthalmopathy. Each diagnosis was grounded in clinical symptoms, serum thyroxine and TRAb, thyroid ultrasound, and orbital computed tomography. On this clonotype itself: The antigen is unknown.

From RNA transcripts, TCR beta CDR3 regions were amplified. A set of HTBI primers served as the primers for a first-round RT-PCR of the TCR CDR3. In TCRdb, the multiplex PCR reads were re-called with MiXCR into one record per CDR3 protein. The sample yields around 600,000 distinct CDR3 sequences, approximately 14% seen once. Findings and limits, study-wide: Researchers report that a 13 V-J model separated ophthalmopathy from stable hyperthyroidism.

The source is a woman younger than 45 with Graves' hyperthyroidism. Sample: blood.

In DNA, the CDR3 is TGTGCCAGCAGCGGAATCGGGACAGGACAAGAGACCCAGTACTTC. It translates to CASSGIGTGQETQYF. V gene TRBV11-2 combines with J gene TRBJ2-5; 8 positions agree with TRBD1. The CDR3 totals 15 residues. V was pared by 5 bases and J by 2 bases, with 7 bases of the junction left unmatched. The germline CDR1 and CDR2 sequences are SGHAT and FQNNGV.